This TCR beta chain was sequenced in a study of T cell repertoires in cytomegalovirus infection. Whole-study results and caveats: Clonotypes of TCR beta that were HLA-C-restricted and CMV-specific dominated the ex vivo response.

There are a few counts of this clonotype. The antigen is not known. V lost 1 base and J lost 9, with 9 bases in between. There are 13 residues in the CDR3. The germline V gene encodes CDR1 SGHTA and CDR2 FQGNSA. TCRdb recomputed calls from the reads with MiXCR, one row per CDR3 protein. Of about 890,000 distinct CDR3 sequences listed, around 32% were seen once; the top ten hold over 12%. The rearrangement uses TRBV7-2 and TRBJ2-2; D remains ambiguous. This material consisted of cultured CD8+ T cells from PBMCs, taken from culture after CMV antigen stimulation. This receptor was obtained from a human donor in good health (CMV status not recorded). Some clones in this sample may be carry-over from other donors' samples. The CDR3 bases are TGTGCCAGCAGCTTAGGGCCCTACAGGGAGCTGTTTTTT. Protein product: CASSLGPYRELFF.